These 28 T cell receptor beta chains came from one sample sequenced in a study of shared clonotypes between healthy human individuals. Data came from immunoSEQ multiplex PCR; TCRdb stores just in-frame clones and leaves some out. The data contain about 2.4 million clones, 90% to 95% of them seen just once; the ten biggest clones take up about 0.34%. The source material was naive CD4+ T cells from PBMCs. Subset: CD45RA+ positively selected. The receptors originated from a man aged 18 to 35 in good health. Some clones in this sample may be carry-over from other donors' samples.

This sequence joins TRBV2 and TRBJ2-3; 12 positions agree with TRBD2. The germline V gene encodes CDR1 SNHLY and CDR2 FYNNEI. This CDR3 spans 16 amino acids. Trimming took 10 bases from V and 6 from J; bases not matched to a gene: 14. The CDR3 region has the DNA TGTGCCACCAACCGACGACTAGCGGGAGCGTCGGATACGCAGTATTTT. Translating it yields CATNRRLAGASDTQYF.

The chain is built from TRBV9 and TRBJ1-1, with D hard to call. This CDR3 has 15 amino acids. V gave up 0 bases and J gave up 3 bases, with 12 bases separating them. The V gene's germline CDR1 is SGDLS and CDR2 YYNGEE. The CDR3 spells CASSVGGDAYTEAFF. CDR3 DNA sequence: TGTGCCAGCAGCGTAGGTGGCGATGCGTACACTGAAGCTTTCTTT.

This clone appeared a few times. The chain carries TRBV2 and TRBJ1-1; D is ambiguous. Germline V gene lookup returns CDR1 SNHLY and CDR2 FYNNEI. Trimming shortened V by 5 bases and J by 5 bases, and 9 bases separated the two germline ends. The CDR3 has 12 residues. The CDR3 nucleotides read TGTGCCAGCAGTTCACAAAGGACTGAAGCTTTCTTT. As protein: CASSSQRTEAFF.

The chain carries TRBV28 and TRBJ2-5; 7 bases agree with TRBD2. Germline values: CDR1 MDHEN, CDR2 SYDVKM. The CDR3 consists of 16 residues. V gave up 4 bases and J gave up 4 bases; unmatched junction bases: 12. The CDR3 region has the DNA TGTGCCAGCAGTTCCCTGGCGGGAGAGGTTAGAGAGACCCAGTACTTC. As protein: CASSSLAGEVRETQYF.

The V call is TRBV28, the J call TRBJ1-1; maybe TRBD1 (6 bases). Between the trimmed V and J ends, which lost 6 bases and 8 bases, there was a span of 16 bases. Germline V gene sequence: CDR1 MDHEN, CDR2 SYDVKM. The CDR3 has 13 residues. The CDR3 reads CASSSSSGVEAFF. For the CDR3, the DNA is TGTGCCAGCAGCTCATCCTCAGGGGTCGAAGCTTTCTTT.

The chain links TRBV29-1 to TRBJ1-4; 9 nucleotides match TRBD1. Per germline, CDR1 SQVTM and CDR2 ANQGSEA. The length of the CDR3 is 12 residues. After removal of 4 bases from V and 8 bases from J, the junction contained 2 bases not matched to a gene. The CDR3 protein is CSVAQGAEKLFF. In DNA form, the CDR3 reads TGCAGCGTTGCACAGGGGGCGGAAAAACTGTTTTTT.

This chain links TRBV7-9 with TRBJ2-5; 13 bases map to TRBD2. CDR3 length: 17 amino acids. V trimming: 6 bases; J trimming: 3 bases; junction bases outside the gene matches: 10. CDR1 and CDR2 (germline): SEHNR, FQNEAQ (reference sequence). The CDR3 DNA sequence: TGTGCCAGCAGTTCTCTCGGGACTAGCGGGACCAAAGAGACCCAGTACTTC. It is translated as CASSSLGTSGTKETQYF.

The J gene is TRBJ2-3, the V gene TRBV7-2; no clear D gene. The ends were cut back, 7 bases at V and 0 bases at J, with 17 bases in the middle. The germline CDR1 and CDR2 sequences are SGHTA and FQGNSA. The length of the CDR3 is 16 residues. Here the CDR3 reads CASTSRQSASTDTQYF. The CDR3, as DNA: TGTGCCAGCACCTCCCGGCAATCGGCGAGCACAGATACGCAGTATTTT.

This chain joins TRBV5-4 and TRBJ2-5, with D unresolved. This CDR3 spans 17 amino acids. From germline, CDR1 is SGHNT and CDR2 YYREEE (reference sequence). The V end was cut by 0 bases, the J end by 5 bases, with 20 bases between. The CDR3 sequence is CASSLANYQDPYETQYF. In DNA, the CDR3 is TGTGCCAGCAGCTTGGCCAACTACCAGGACCCATATGAGACCCAGTACTTC.

This chain joins TRBV5-1 and TRBJ1-2; 8 nucleotides agree with TRBD1. Trimming cost V 4 bases and J 6 bases; bases outside gene matches: 2. The CDR3 has 12 residues. CDR1 SGHRS and CDR2 YFSETQ come from the germline V gene. The CDR3 protein is CASSQGADGYTF. The CDR3 coding sequence is TGCGCCAGCAGCCAGGGGGCCGATGGCTACACCTTC.

V is TRBV5-1 and J is TRBJ2-2, with D possibly being TRBD2 (5 bases). CDR3 length: 15 amino acids. V lost 4 bases to trimming and J lost 4 bases, with 14 bases between them. From germline, CDR1 is SGHRS and CDR2 YFSETQ. CDR3 loop: CASSLKGGGTGELFF. CDR3 bases: TGCGCCAGCAGCCTCAAAGGAGGTGGCACCGGGGAGCTGTTTTTT.

The chain couples TRBV30 to TRBJ2-1; a weak D match, TRBD2 (6 bases). The CDR3 is 12 residues long. Germline V gene lookup returns CDR1 GTSNPN and CDR2 SVGIG (reference sequence). V shed 4 bases and J shed 9 bases, with 13 bases lying between them. This CDR3 is CAWNFRAGEQFF. For the CDR3, the DNA is TGTGCCTGGAATTTCCGAGCGGGTGAGCAGTTCTTC.

The gene calls are TRBV5-1 and TRBJ2-3; 8 nucleotides agree with TRBD2. The CDR3 has 16 amino acids. The germline V gene encodes CDR1 SGHRS and CDR2 YFSETQ. V trimming: 0 bases; J trimming: 4 bases; junction bases outside the gene matches: 7. The CDR3 here is CASSLGPAGVSDTQYF. CDR3 nucleotide sequence: TGCGCCAGCAGCTTGGGCCCAGCGGGGGTGTCAGATACGCAGTATTTT. Using reference TRBV5-1 and TRBJ2-3 for the parts outside the CDR3, the full variable domain is KAGVTQTPRYLIKTRGQQVTLSCSPISGHRSVSWYQQTPGQGLQFLFEYFSETQRNKGNFPGRFSGRQFSNSRSEMNVSTLELGDSALYLCASSLGPAGVSDTQYFGPGTRLTVL.

This chain uses TRBV5-1 with TRBJ2-1, with TRBD1 matching 9 bases. The CDR3 sequence is 17 residues long. J lost 7 bases, V lost 3 bases, and 14 bases had no gene match. CDR1 SGHRS and CDR2 YFSETQ come from the germline V gene. CDR3 in amino acids: CASSYTSGQGVKNEQFF. CDR3 in DNA: TGCGCCAGCAGCTATACTTCGGGACAGGGAGTGAAAAATGAGCAGTTCTTC.

V usage is TRBV2 and J usage is TRBJ2-4; D assignment may be TRBD1 or TRBD2 (5 bases each). The germline gives CDR1 SNHLY, CDR2 FYNNEI. CDR3 length: 14 residues. Trimming pared 6 bases from V and 7 bases from J, leaving 16 bases between. The CDR3 DNA sequence: TGTGCCAGCAGCCCTCAGGGACGGTATAACATTCAGTACTTC. Translating gives CASSPQGRYNIQYF.

The chain joins TRBV18 to TRBJ2-7; D call uncertain. The CDR3 runs 13 residues. The germline gives CDR1 KGHSH, CDR2 LQKENI. Trimming shortened V by 0 bases and J by 7 bases, and 10 bases separated the two germline ends. CDR3 protein: CASSPPGSIEQYF. CDR3 nucleotide sequence: TGTGCCAGCTCACCACCAGGATCCATAGAGCAGTACTTC.

This clone was found once. The chain uses TRBV6-1 and TRBJ1-1; possibly TRBD1 for D (6 bases). The V gene lost 5 bases and the J gene lost 3 bases, with 10 bases spanning the gap. CDR1 MNHNS and CDR2 SASEGT come from the germline V gene. CDR3 length: 13 residues. The CDR3 nucleotides are TGTGCCAGCAGTATCTCAGGGGACACTGAAGCTTTCTTT. It specifies CASSISGDTEAFF.

In this sample, this clone turned up once. At one end the junction does not follow the germline gene, possibly because of a read error. Other DNA sequences within the sample encode an identical CDR3. This chain joins TRBV27 and TRBJ2-2; 9 nucleotides agree with TRBD1. The CDR3 is 14 amino acids. Germline V gene sequence: CDR1 MNHEY, CDR2 SMNVEV (reference sequence). The CDR3 loop is CASSSPDRGGELFF. For the CDR3, the DNA is TGTGCCAGCAGTTCTCCGGACAGGGGCGGGGAGCTGTTTTTC.

V and J are TRBV28 and TRBJ2-7; D is uncertain. Looked up from germline, CDR1 is MDHEN and CDR2 is SYDVKM. Trimming stripped 8 bases from V and 1 base from J, with 9 bases between. The CDR3 spans 12 residues. Written as DNA, the CDR3 is TGTGCCAGCCTTGCCCGGTCCTACGAGCAGTACTTC. This encodes CASLARSYEQYF.

V is TRBV25-1 and J is TRBJ2-1; the match to TRBD2 covers 7 bases. Germline V gives CDR1 MGHDK, CDR2 SYGVNS. J gave up 10 bases and V 3 bases, and 12 bases lay outside the gene matches. This CDR3 has 15 amino acids. CDR3 loop: CASSDPRAGVEEQFF. CDR3 coding DNA: TGTGCCAGCAGTGACCCGAGGGCGGGGGTCGAGGAGCAGTTCTTC.

The V gene is TRBV4-3, the J gene TRBJ1-1, with a weak D call TRBD1 (5 bases). With 0 bases removed from V and 8 bases from J, the gap between germline ends came to 16 bases. The germline V gene has CDR1 LGHNA and CDR2 YSLEER. The CDR3 contains 15 residues. CDR3 DNA sequence: TGCGCCAGCAGCCAAGACAGGGACTTGGGTATAGAAGCTTTCTTT. Amino acid sequence: CASSQDRDLGIEAFF.

V is TRBV7-2 and J is TRBJ1-1, with 8 bases aligning to TRBD1. There are 19 residues in the CDR3. The germline CDR1 and CDR2 sequences are SGHTA and FQGNSA. With 0 bases clipped from V and 3 bases from J, the junction kept 15 bases outside the gene matches. The CDR3 bases are TGTGCCAGCAGCTTAGCCGAGGGCAGGGGGCGACGAGGATACACTGAAGCTTTCTTT. Translated, it gives CASSLAEGRGRRGYTEAFF.

The CDR3 DNA is TGTGCCACCAGCTACAGGTGGGATGAGCAGTTCTTC. This encodes CATSYRWDEQFF. The chain carries TRBV15 and TRBJ2-1, with D perhaps TRBD1 (5 bases). Germline CDR1 LNHNV, CDR2 YYDKDF (reference sequence). The CDR3 has 12 residues. V was shortened by 5 bases and J by 8 bases, with 10 bases between the two germline ends.

This clone is a singleton in its sample. V and J are TRBV14 and TRBJ2-1; 7 positions agree with TRBD1. This CDR3 contains 13 residues. Germline V gene sequence: CDR1 SGHDN, CDR2 FVKESK. V shed 4 bases and J 4 bases; nucleotides not matched to a gene: 1. In nucleotides, the CDR3 is TGTGCCAGCAGCCCGGACAGGTACAATGAGCAGTTCTTC. Protein: CASSPDRYNEQFF.

Note on this clone: This CDR3 is also generated by other DNA sequences in the sample. V is TRBV18 and J is TRBJ2-7; D perhaps matches TRBD1 (7 bases). With 6 bases removed from V and 2 bases from J, the gap between germline ends came to 14 bases. The germline gives CDR1 KGHSH, CDR2 LQKENI. The CDR3 covers 14 residues. The CDR3 bases are TGTGCCAGCTCTCCCGACAGGGAGGCCTACGAGCAGTACTTC. Its protein is CASSPDREAYEQYF.

V usage is TRBV18 and J usage is TRBJ2-7, with D possibly being TRBD2 (5 bases). The CDR3 length is 14 residues. Per germline, CDR1 KGHSH and CDR2 LQKENI. Trimming removed 1 base from V and 0 bases from J, with 7 bases in between. CDR3 amino acids: CASSPQEVSYEQYF. The CDR3 DNA is TGTGCCAGCTCACCACAGGAGGTCTCCTACGAGCAGTACTTC.

This sequence joins TRBV10-3 and TRBJ1-2, with D possibly being TRBD1 (5 bases). Trimming removed 0 bases from V and 2 bases from J, with 7 bases in between. CDR3 length equals 14 residues. CDR1 ENHRY and CDR2 SYGVKD come from the germline V gene. CDR3 DNA sequence: TGTGCCATCAGTGAGTCGACAGCCAACTATGGCTACACCTTC. Translated, it gives CAISESTANYGYTF.

The rearrangement uses TRBV2 and TRBJ2-1; 7 bases fit TRBD1. The CDR3 totals 13 residues. V lost 5 bases and J lost 10; bases outside the gene matches: 8. Germline CDR1 and CDR2: SNHLY and FYNNEI. The CDR3 bases are TGTGCCAGCAGTTCCGGGACAGTCGAAGAGCAGTTCTTC. Translation: CASSSGTVEEQFF.